Shown below are 26 T cell receptor beta chains from a single sample sequenced in a study of blood T cell repertoires in COVID-19. Using immunoSEQ multiplex PCR, the repertoire was profiled, and TCRdb retains in-frame clones only, with some absent. Of 70,000 to 80,000 clones in the sample, around 90% are singletons; the top ten hold 5.8%. Sequenced material: peripheral blood. These receptors came from a human donor in a cohort sampled during active COVID-19.

The chain couples TRBV6-5 to TRBJ1-3, with 9 bases lining up with TRBD1. Germline V lookup: CDR1 MNHEY, CDR2 SVGAGI. CDR3 size: 16 residues. V trimming: 0 bases; J trimming: 4 bases; junction bases outside the gene matches: 4. CDR3 nucleotide sequence: TGTGCCAGCAGTTACTCGACGGGACAGGGAGGAAACACCATATATTTT. Its translation is CASSYSTGQGGNTIYF.

This clone was seen a handful of times. The chain couples TRBV6-5 to TRBJ1-5, with a possible D match to TRBD1 (6 bases). This CDR3 contains 15 residues. With 10 bases removed from V and 5 bases from J, the gap between germline ends came to 21 bases. Germline V lookup: CDR1 MNHEY, CDR2 SVGAGI. The CDR3 here is CAISDSLPADQPQHF. The DNA of the CDR3 is TGTGCCATCTCGGACAGCCTCCCGGCGGATCAGCCCCAGCATTTT.

This sequence joins TRBV4-2 and TRBJ2-7, with a tentative D call TRBD1 (5 bases). With 4 bases removed from V and 2 bases from J, the gap between germline ends came to 21 bases. This CDR3 contains 17 residues. Germline CDR1 and CDR2: LGHNA and YNFKEQ. This CDR3 is CASSLQWGPTVPYEQYF. CDR3 nucleotide sequence: TGTGCCAGCAGCCTCCAATGGGGCCCGACAGTTCCCTACGAGCAGTACTTC.

This clone was seen only once. The genes are TRBV9 and TRBJ1-2, with D possibly TRBD1 on 5 matching bases. The germline CDR1 and CDR2 sequences are SGDLS and YYNGEE. Trimming stripped 5 bases from V and 4 bases from J, with 15 bases between. CDR3 size: 14 residues. The CDR3 reads CASRSGRHGYGYTF. The CDR3 nucleotides are TGTGCCAGCAGATCAGGGCGTCATGGCTATGGCTACACCTTC.

The V gene is TRBV5-4, the J gene TRBJ1-1; 7 bases match TRBD1. J lost 6 bases, V lost 6 bases, and 14 bases had no gene match. The germline gives CDR1 SGHNT, CDR2 YYREEE (reference sequence). The CDR3 contains 15 residues. CDR3 protein: CASTLLTGYGAEAFF. CDR3 sequence (DNA): TGTGCCAGCACCCTACTGACAGGGTACGGGGCTGAAGCTTTCTTT.

The chain is built from TRBV27 and TRBJ1-4, with 11 bases that match TRBD1. The germline V gene has CDR1 MNHEY and CDR2 SMNVEV (reference sequence). V dropped 7 bases and J dropped 4; count of bases not matched to a gene: 11. The CDR3 is made up of 17 amino acids. Written as DNA, the CDR3 is TGTGCCAGCACCGGGACAGGGGGTGTCGGTGGTAATGAAAAACTGTTTTTT. Translating it yields CASTGTGGVGGNEKLFF.

V is TRBV7-2 and J is TRBJ2-7; TRBD2 might be the D (6 bases). This CDR3 region has 14 residues. The V end lost 4 bases, the J end lost 5 bases, and 15 bases lay between the germline ends. Germline CDR1 SGHTA, CDR2 FQGNSA. CDR3 coding DNA: TGTGCCAGCAGCTCCTCGGGACTTCCCAACGAGCAGTACTTC. Amino acid sequence: CASSSSGLPNEQYF.

The chain couples TRBV7-8 to TRBJ1-6, with a weak D call TRBD1 (6 bases). The CDR3 consists of 14 residues. Germline CDR1 SGHVS, CDR2 FQNEAQ. Trimming stripped 5 bases from V and 6 bases from J, with 11 bases between. The CDR3 is CASSLTGFNSPLHF. CDR3 coding DNA: TGTGCCAGCAGCCTTACAGGGTTTAATTCACCCCTCCACTTT.

V and J are TRBV27 and TRBJ1-2, with 12 bases matching TRBD1. V dropped 4 bases and J dropped 4; count of bases not matched to a gene: 10. This CDR3 is 17 amino acids long. In germline, CDR1 is MNHEY, CDR2 SMNVEV (reference sequence). CDR3 coding DNA: TGTGCCAGCAGTTCATTGTCAGGGACAGGGGGCTTCTATGGCTACACCTTC. This codes for CASSSLSGTGGFYGYTF.

This chain uses TRBV7-2 with TRBJ1-3, with D maybe TRBD1 (5 bases). This CDR3 is 14 amino acids long. Trimming removed 6 bases at V and 4 bases at J, with 13 bases between. Germline-derived CDR1 and CDR2 are SGHTA and FQGNSA. The CDR3 nucleotides read TGTGCCAGCAGACTGGACACCGCCGGAAACACCATATATTTT. Residues: CASRLDTAGNTIYF.

V is TRBV27 and J is TRBJ1-4; unclear D gene. CDR1 is MNHEY and CDR2 is SMNVEV in the germline V gene (reference sequence). Trimming shortened V by 6 bases and J by 2 bases, and 16 bases separated the two germline ends. The CDR3 has 16 amino acids. CDR3 nucleotide sequence: TGTGCCAGCAGAAGACGGGTCACCGCCACTAATGAAAAACTGTTTTTT. Protein sequence: CASRRRVTATNEKLFF.

V is TRBV6-5 and J is TRBJ2-5, with 10 bases that match TRBD2. V shed 3 bases, J shed 5 bases, and the junction held 6 bases outside the gene matches. The CDR3 consists of 15 residues. The germline V gene encodes CDR1 MNHEY and CDR2 SVGAGI. The DNA for the CDR3 is TGTGCCAGCAGTTATAGCGGGGGGCACGAGGAGACCCAGTACTTC. It codes for CASSYSGGHEETQYF.

The chain has TRBV5-1 and TRBJ2-3; 9 bases line up with TRBD1. Germline CDR1 reads SGHRS; CDR2 reads YFSETQ. The CDR3 spans 15 residues. The ends lost 4 bases at V and 3 bases at J; junction bases unmatched: 6. The CDR3 sequence: CASSDGQGWTDTQYF. CDR3 coding DNA: TGCGCCAGCAGCGACGGACAGGGGTGGACAGATACGCAGTATTTT.

For this clone: One junction end does not reproduce the germline sequence, and a read error may be involved. V gene TRBV3-1 (or the pseudogene TRBV3-2) combines with J gene TRBJ1-3; D possibly corresponds to TRBD1 (5 bases). This CDR3 is built from 18 residues. CDR1 LGHDT and CDR2 YNNKEL come from the germline V gene (reference sequence). The CDR3 coding sequence is TGTGCCAGCAGCCAAGATCTTGGGGACTTAGGATCTGGAAACACTATATATTTT. Protein product: CASSQDLGDLGSGNTIYF.

The J gene is TRBJ2-5, the V gene TRBV4-3; TRBD1 might be the D (5 bases). Germline CDR1 reads LGHNA; CDR2 reads YSLEER. Trimming took 2 bases from V and 2 from J, leaving 6 bases between them. The CDR3 is 13 residues long. CDR3 protein: CASSQSGQETQYF. The CDR3 coding sequence is TGCGCCAGCAGCCAATCAGGGCAAGAGACCCAGTACTTC.

The V gene is TRBV5-1, the J gene TRBJ1-4; TRBD1 matches at 10 bases. CDR1 SGHRS and CDR2 YFSETQ come from the germline V gene. V lost 4 bases and J lost 3; bases outside the gene matches: 3. The CDR3 runs 15 residues. The CDR3: CASSGTGAANEKLFF. CDR3 nucleotide sequence: TGCGCCAGCAGCGGGACAGGGGCGGCTAATGAAAAACTGTTTTTT.

The V call is TRBV6-5, the J call TRBJ1-2; tentative D call: TRBD1 (6 bases). The CDR3 consists of 12 residues. The V and J ends lost 6 bases and 7 bases respectively, with 12 bases between them. From germline, CDR1 is MNHEY and CDR2 SVGAGI. CDR3 sequence: CASRPIGGGYTF. The DNA of the CDR3 is TGTGCCAGCAGGCCGATAGGGGGTGGCTACACCTTC.

On this clone: This same CDR3 is encoded by further DNA sequences in the sample. The rearrangement uses TRBV24-1 and TRBJ2-3; the D is unclear. Trimming pared 3 bases from V and 0 bases from J, leaving 3 bases between. Germline values: CDR1 KGHDR, CDR2 SFDVKD. This CDR3 region has 13 residues. CDR3 in amino acids: CATSDPSTDTQYF. As DNA, the CDR3 is TGTGCCACCAGTGATCCTAGCACAGATACGCAGTATTTT.

The chain combines TRBV4-3 with TRBJ2-3, with 8 bases matching TRBD2. This CDR3 comprises 15 residues. CDR1 and CDR2 from the germline V gene are LGHNA and YSLEER. J was trimmed by 4 bases and V by 6 bases; bases with no gene match: 9. This CDR3 reads CASRAGDGWADTQYF. The DNA of the CDR3 is TGCGCCAGCAGAGCGGGGGATGGATGGGCAGATACGCAGTATTTT.

A single count supports this clone. This chain joins TRBV6-6 and TRBJ2-5, with 8 bases that match TRBD2. Germline CDR1 MNHNY, CDR2 SVGAGI (reference sequence). This CDR3 spans 13 amino acids. Written as DNA, the CDR3 is TGTGCTATAGCGGGACCAGACCAAGAGACCCAGTACTTC. Its translation: CAIAGPDQETQYF.

The rearrangement joins TRBV4-3 to TRBJ1-2; no clear D. The V gene lost 0 bases and the J gene lost 5 bases, with 10 bases spanning the gap. Looked up from germline, CDR1 is LGHNA and CDR2 is YSLEER. The length of the CDR3 is 14 residues. This CDR3 reads CASSQEQRRYGYTF. The CDR3 bases are TGCGCCAGCAGCCAAGAACAAAGGCGGTATGGCTACACCTTC.

V gene TRBV7-3 combines with J gene TRBJ2-1; 7 bases match TRBD1. The CDR3 has 15 amino acids. The V segment lost 5 bases and the J segment 0 bases; nucleotides outside the gene matches: 4. Per the germline V gene, CDR1 is SGHTA and CDR2 is FQGTGA. CDR3 loop: CASSIDRASYNEQFF. The CDR3 coding sequence is TGTGCCAGCAGCATAGACAGGGCCTCCTACAATGAGCAGTTCTTC. Looking up the rest from reference TRBV7-3 and TRBJ2-1 gives the full variable domain: GAGVSQTPSNKVTEKGKYVELRCDPISGHTALYWYRQSLGQGPEFLIYFQGTGAADDSGLPNDRFFAVRPEGSVSTLKIQRTERGDSAVYLCASSIDRASYNEQFFGPGTRLTVL.

The chain recombines TRBV3-1 (or the pseudogene TRBV3-2) with TRBJ2-5; 9 nucleotides align to TRBD1. With V trimmed by 6 bases and J by 5 bases, 4 bases remained unmatched. The germline V gene has CDR1 LGHDT and CDR2 YNNKEL (reference sequence). The CDR3 sequence is 13 residues long. The CDR3 region is CASRQGATETQYF. The CDR3 nucleotides read TGTGCCAGCAGACAGGGGGCAACGGAGACCCAGTACTTC.

The J gene is TRBJ1-2, the V gene TRBV6-5; 8 bases match TRBD1. V shed 5 bases and J 8 bases; nucleotides not matched to a gene: 7. Germline V gene data show CDR1 as MNHEY and CDR2 as SVGAGI. CDR3 length equals 13 residues. CDR3 DNA sequence: TGTGCCAGCAGTACAGGGGGAAGTGGGGGCTACACCTTC. Amino acid sequence: CASSTGGSGGYTF.

V usage is TRBV12-3 or TRBV12-4 and J usage is TRBJ1-5, with 7 bases identical to TRBD1. Trimming took 10 bases from V and 5 from J; bases not matched to a gene: 5. The CDR3 has 12 amino acids. The CDR3 nucleotides read TGTGCCACCGGGACAGCTTATCAGCCCCAGCATTTT. This gives the protein CATGTAYQPQHF.

V gene TRBV7-2 combines with J gene TRBJ2-5; no reliable D call. Trimming pared 3 bases from V and 1 base from J, leaving 9 bases between. Germline V gene lookup returns CDR1 SGHTA and CDR2 FQGNSA. This CDR3 is built from 14 residues. The DNA of the CDR3 is TGTGCCAGCAGCTTTTCCGGCGGCCAAGAGACCCAGTACTTC. Its translation is CASSFSGGQETQYF.